What follows describes a single T cell receptor beta chain. Its antigen is unknown. The sample holds no much larger clone one base away, and base qualities are not on file. This record comes from a study of T cell changes during pregnancy in multiple sclerosis (dated by TCRdb to between 2019 and 2020). A note on the overall study: In women with multiple sclerosis, the researchers looked at how the T cell repertoire shifted as pregnancy progressed.

Libraries were made using the immunoSEQ multiplex PCR assay. TCRdb provides this immuneACCESS table in a form limited to in-frame rearrangements. Some clones are lacking; in checked studies, under half of them reflect an unresolved V gene, and why the rest are absent is not known. The sample yields some 80,000 clones; about 89% were counted once. Approximately 2.4% of the sample is held by the ten biggest clonotypes. Sequences SGHVS (CDR1) and FQNEAQ (CDR2) are obtained from the germline V gene. V loses 1 base, J loses 6 bases, and the germline ends lie 16 bases apart. From its cysteine to its phenylalanine, the CDR3 spans 15 amino acids. Only CDR3 DNA is held: 45 bases, read in frame from base 1.

The chain uses TRBV7-8 and TRBJ2-7; the D segment could be TRBD1, given 6 matching bases. The sample consisted of peripheral blood, taken in the first trimester of pregnancy. The sequence came from a female donor with multiple sclerosis, enrolled in a pregnancy study. The nucleotide sequence reads as follows: TGTGCCAGCAGCTTAGTAGGCAGGGGTTGGCGCGAGCAGTACTTC. Translated, it reads CASSLVGRGWREQYF.